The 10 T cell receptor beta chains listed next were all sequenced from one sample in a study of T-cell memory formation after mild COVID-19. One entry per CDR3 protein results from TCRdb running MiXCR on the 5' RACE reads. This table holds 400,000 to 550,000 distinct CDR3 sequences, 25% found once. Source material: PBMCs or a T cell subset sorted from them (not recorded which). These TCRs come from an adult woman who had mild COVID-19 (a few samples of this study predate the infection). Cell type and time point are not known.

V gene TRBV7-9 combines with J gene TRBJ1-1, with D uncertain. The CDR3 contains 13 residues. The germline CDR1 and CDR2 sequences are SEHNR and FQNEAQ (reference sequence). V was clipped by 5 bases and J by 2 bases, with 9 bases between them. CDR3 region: CASSERGNTEAFF. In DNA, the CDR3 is TGTGCCAGCAGCGAACGGGGTAACACTGAAGCTTTCTTT.

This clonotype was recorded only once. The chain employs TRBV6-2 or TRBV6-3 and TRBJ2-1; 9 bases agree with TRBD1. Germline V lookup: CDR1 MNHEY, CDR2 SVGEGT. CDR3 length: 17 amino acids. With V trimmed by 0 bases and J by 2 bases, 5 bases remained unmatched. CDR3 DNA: TGTGCCAGCAGTTACTCCCGACAGGGGGGCGCCTACAATGAGCAGTTCTTC. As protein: CASSYSRQGGAYNEQFF.

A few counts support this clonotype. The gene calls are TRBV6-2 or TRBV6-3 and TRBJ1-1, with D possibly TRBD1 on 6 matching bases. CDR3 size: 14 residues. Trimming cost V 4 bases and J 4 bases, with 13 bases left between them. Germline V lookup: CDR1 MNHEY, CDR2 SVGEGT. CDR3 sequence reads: CASSFSGGGTEAFF. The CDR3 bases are TGTGCCAGCAGTTTTAGCGGGGGCGGCACTGAAGCTTTCTTT.

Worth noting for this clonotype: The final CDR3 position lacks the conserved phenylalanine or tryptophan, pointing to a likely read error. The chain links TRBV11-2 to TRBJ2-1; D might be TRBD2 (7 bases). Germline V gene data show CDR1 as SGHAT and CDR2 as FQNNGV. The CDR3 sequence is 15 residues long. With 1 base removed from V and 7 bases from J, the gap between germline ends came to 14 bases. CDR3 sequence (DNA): TGTGCCAGCAGCTTAGTTTCCGGGGGGCGAAATGAGCAGTTCTTA. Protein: CASSLVSGGRNEQFL.

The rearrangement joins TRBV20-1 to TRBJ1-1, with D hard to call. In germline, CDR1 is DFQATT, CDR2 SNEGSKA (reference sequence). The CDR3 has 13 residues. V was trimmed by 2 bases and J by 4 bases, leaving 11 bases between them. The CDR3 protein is CSARYIGFTEAFF. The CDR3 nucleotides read TGCAGTGCTAGATACATCGGGTTCACTGAAGCTTTCTTT.

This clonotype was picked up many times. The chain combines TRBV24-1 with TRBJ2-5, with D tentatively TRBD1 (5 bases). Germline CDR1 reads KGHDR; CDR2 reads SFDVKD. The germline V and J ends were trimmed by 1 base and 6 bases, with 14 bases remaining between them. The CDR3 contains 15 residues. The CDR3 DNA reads TGTGCCACCAGTGATTTTGGCCAGGGTGGTAAGACCCAGTACTTC. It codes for CATSDFGQGGKTQYF.

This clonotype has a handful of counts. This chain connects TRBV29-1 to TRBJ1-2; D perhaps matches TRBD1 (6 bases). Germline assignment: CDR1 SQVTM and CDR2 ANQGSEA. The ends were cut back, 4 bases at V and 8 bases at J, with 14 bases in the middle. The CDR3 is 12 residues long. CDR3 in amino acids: CSVVSGAEGYTF. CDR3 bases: TGCAGCGTTGTCTCAGGGGCGGAGGGCTACACCTTC.

CDR3 protein: CASSLGVELSTDTQYF. The DNA of the CDR3 is TGTGCCAGCAGCTTAGGGGTCGAGCTTAGCACAGATACGCAGTATTTT. This rearrangement joins TRBV7-6 to TRBJ2-3; D remains unclear. The V and J ends lost 1 base and 0 bases respectively, with 11 bases between them. Germline V gene sequence: CDR1 SGHVS, CDR2 FNYEAQ. This CDR3 region has 16 residues.

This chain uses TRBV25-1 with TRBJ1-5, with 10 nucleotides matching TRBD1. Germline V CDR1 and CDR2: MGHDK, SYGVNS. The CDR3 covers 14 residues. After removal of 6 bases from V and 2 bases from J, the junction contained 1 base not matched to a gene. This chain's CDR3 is CASRGTGGNQPQHF. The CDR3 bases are TGTGCCAGCAGGGGGACAGGGGGCAATCAGCCCCAGCATTTT. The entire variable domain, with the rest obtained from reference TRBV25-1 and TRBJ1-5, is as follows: EADIYQTPRYLVIGTGKKITLECSQTMGHDKMYWYQQDPGMELHLIHYSYGVNSTEKGDLSSESTVSRIRTEHFPLTLESARPSHTSQYLCASRGTGGNQPQHFGDGTRLSIL.

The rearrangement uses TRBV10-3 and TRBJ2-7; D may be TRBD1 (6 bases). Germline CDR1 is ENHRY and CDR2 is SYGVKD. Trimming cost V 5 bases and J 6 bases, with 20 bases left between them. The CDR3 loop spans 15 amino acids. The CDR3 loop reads CAISQDTGLVTEQYF. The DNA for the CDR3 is TGTGCCATCAGTCAAGATACAGGGTTAGTGACCGAGCAGTACTTC.